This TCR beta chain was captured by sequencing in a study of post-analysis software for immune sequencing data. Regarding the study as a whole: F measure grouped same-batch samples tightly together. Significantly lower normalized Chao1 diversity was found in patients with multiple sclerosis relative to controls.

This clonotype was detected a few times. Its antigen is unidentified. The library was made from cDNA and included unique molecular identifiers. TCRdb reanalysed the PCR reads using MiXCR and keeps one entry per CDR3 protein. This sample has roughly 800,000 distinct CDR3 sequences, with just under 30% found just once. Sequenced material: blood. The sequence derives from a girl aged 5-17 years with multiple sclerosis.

The CDR3: CASSHPGGLLAGTSYEQYF. CDR3 nucleotide sequence: TGCGCCAGCAGCCACCCCGGGGGCTTACTAGCTGGAACCTCCTACGAGCAGTACTTC. V usage is TRBV4-1 and J usage is TRBJ2-7; perhaps D is TRBD1 or TRBD2 (6 bases each). Germline loops: CDR1 MGHRA, CDR2 YSYEKL. V was shortened by 3 bases and J by 0 bases, with 24 bases between the two germline ends. This CDR3 is built from 19 residues.